The TCR beta chain under discussion was sequenced for a study of blood T cell repertoires in COVID-19. Study-wide context: T cells, B-cell-depleted T cells, or PBMCs supplied cDNA or gDNA.

Trimming took 7 bases from V and 5 from J; bases not matched to a gene: 10. The CDR3 covers 15 residues. CDR1 and CDR2 from the germline V gene are SGHAT and FQNNGV. Self-reported history from a screening survey and questionnaire set each donor's cohort. How the authors handled the data: Counts of nucleated cells, estimated from reference gene primer amplification, were obtained. Some clones are missing from TCRdb's copy, which holds only in-frame ones; the method was immunoSEQ multiplex PCR. That table supplies the V and J calls and clone size; D and trimming were determined from the DNA. The sample shows about 400,000 clones, 70% to 90% of them seen only once.

The sample comprised PBMCs or T cells enriched from blood (not recorded which). The sequence derives from a woman between 18 and 29 years old with acute COVID-19. This chain uses TRBV11-2 with TRBJ1-1; TRBD1 aligns across 10 bases. CDR3 in amino acids: CASTHSGTGVTEAFF. CDR3 coding DNA: TGTGCCAGCACACACTCCGGGACAGGGGTGACTGAAGCTTTCTTT.